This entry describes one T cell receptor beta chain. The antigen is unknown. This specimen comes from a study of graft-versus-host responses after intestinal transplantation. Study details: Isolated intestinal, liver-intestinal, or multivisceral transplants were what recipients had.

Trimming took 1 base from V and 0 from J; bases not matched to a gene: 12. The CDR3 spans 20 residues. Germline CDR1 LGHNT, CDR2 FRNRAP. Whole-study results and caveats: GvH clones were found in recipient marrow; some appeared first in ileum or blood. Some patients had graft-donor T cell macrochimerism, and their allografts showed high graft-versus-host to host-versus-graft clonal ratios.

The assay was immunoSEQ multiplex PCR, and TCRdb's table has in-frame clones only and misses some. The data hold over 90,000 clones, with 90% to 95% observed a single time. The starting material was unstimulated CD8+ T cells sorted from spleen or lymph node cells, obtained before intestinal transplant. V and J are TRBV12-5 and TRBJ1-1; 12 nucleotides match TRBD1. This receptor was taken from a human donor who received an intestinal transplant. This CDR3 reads CASGLEFTGTGGFVNTEAFF. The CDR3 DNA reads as TGTGCTAGTGGTTTGGAGTTCACCGGGACAGGGGGCTTCGTGAACACTGAAGCTTTCTTT. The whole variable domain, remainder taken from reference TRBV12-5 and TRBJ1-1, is DARVTQTPRHKVTEMGQEVTMRCQPILGHNTVFWYRQTMMQGLELLAYFRNRAPLDDSGMPKDRFSAEMPDATLATLKIQPSEPRDSAVYFCASGLEFTGTGGFVNTEAFFGQGTRLTVV.